The next 5 T cell receptor beta chains were all read from a single sample in a study of T cells in Graves' hyperthyroidism and ophthalmopathy. Regions amplified from RNA transcripts were the TCR beta CDR3 regions. First-round RT-PCR of the TCR CDR3 relied on the HTBI primer set. TCRdb reprocessed the multiplex PCR reads via MiXCR and lists one record per CDR3 protein. The sample yields approximately 300,000 distinct CDR3 sequences, over 15% seen once. The sequenced material came from blood. Every receptor here comes from a man in his thirties or forties with Graves' hyperthyroidism.

There are many counts of this clonotype. This chain joins TRBV6-1 and TRBJ2-2; 12 bases map to TRBD2. V shed 2 bases, J shed 6 bases, and the junction held 1 base outside the gene matches. This CDR3 is built from 15 residues. Germline V CDR1 and CDR2: MNHNS, SASEGT. The CDR3 region is CASSELAGGPGELFF. As DNA, the CDR3 is TGTGCCAGCAGTGAACTAGCGGGAGGGCCCGGGGAGCTGTTTTTT.

This chain connects TRBV3-1 to TRBJ2-2, with TRBD2 identical over 7 bases. Trimming removed 2 bases from V and 2 bases from J; junction bases left unmatched: 2. The CDR3 is made up of 15 amino acids. From germline, CDR1 is LGHDT and CDR2 YNNKEL (reference sequence). CDR3 residues: CASSQLAANTGELFF. As DNA, the CDR3 is TGTGCCAGCAGCCAACTAGCGGCCAACACCGGGGAGCTGTTTTTT.

This clonotype was counted between two and nine times. V is TRBV7-8 and J is TRBJ1-1, with 7 bases that match TRBD1. The CDR3 is 15 residues long. Trimming at V came to 7 bases and at J to 4 bases, leaving 12 bases not matched to a gene. Germline-derived CDR1 and CDR2 are SGHVS and FQNEAQ. The CDR3 spells CASNLRGLDSTEAFF. In DNA form, the CDR3 reads TGTGCCAGCAATCTAAGGGGGCTTGATTCCACTGAAGCTTTCTTT.

The table lists this clonotype with many counts. The gene calls are TRBV5-1 and TRBJ2-1; 9 bases align to TRBD2. The CDR3 runs to 16 residues. After removal of 3 bases from V and 0 bases from J, the junction contained 4 bases not matched to a gene. Germline values: CDR1 SGHRS, CDR2 YFSETQ. CDR3 sequence (DNA): TGCGCCAGCAGCTGGCGTAGCGGGAGCTCCTACAATGAGCAGTTCTTC. It yields the protein CASSWRSGSSYNEQFF.

The chain has TRBV19 and TRBJ1-5; D is unresolved. The CDR3 extends over 15 amino acids. The germline V and J ends were trimmed by 1 base and 0 bases, with 7 bases remaining between them. CDR1 is LNHDA and CDR2 is SQIVND in the germline V gene (reference sequence). As DNA, the CDR3 is TGTGCCAGTAGTATAGGACCTAATAGCAATCAGCCCCAGCATTTT. Translated, it gives CASSIGPNSNQPQHF.